The rows below give T cell receptor beta chains drawn from one sample of a study of CD8 T cells in Susac syndrome. TCRdb ran MiXCR on the immunoSEQ multiplex PCR reads and lists one entry per CDR3 protein. The data hold a few hundred thousand distinct CDR3 sequences, with 95% observed a single time. The sequencing input was CD4+ T cells from PBMCs. These receptor sequences come from a human donor with multiple sclerosis. CDR3s include the opening cysteine and the closing phenylalanine or tryptophan. D genes are given only for firm matches. Some rows have no size entry. The others give once, few or many, or a class for an expanded clone.

TRBV11-2	.	.	TRBJ1-2	TGTGCCAGCAGCTTAGTTTGGGACGGAGGAGATGGCTACACCTTC	CASSLVWDGGDGYTF
TRBV29-1	TRBD2	.	TRBJ2-5	TGCAGCGTTACCGGAAGCGGGAGTCACCAAGAGACCCAGTACTTC	CSVTGSGSHQETQYF
TRBV20-1	TRBD2	.	TRBJ2-7	TGCAGTGCGTCCTTGGCGAGACTAGCCGTCCACGAGCAGTACTTC	CSASLARLAVHEQYF
TRBV27	.	.	TRBJ2-7	TGTGCCAGCAGTTTAATGGCAGGGGACTACGAGCAGTACTTC	CASSLMAGDYEQYF
TRBV7-8	.	.	TRBJ1-2	TGTGCCAGCAGCTACGCAGGTCGGCAGGGCGTGGGCTACACCTTC	CASSYAGRQGVGYTF
TRBV27	TRBD1	once	TRBJ1-2	TGTGCCAGCAGTTTTGGACAGGGGGATGGCTACACCTTC	CASSFGQGDGYTF
TRBV5-1	.	.	TRBJ1-1	TGCGCCAGCAGCTCAGGACTGAATATGAACACTGAAGCTTTCTTT	CASSSGLNMNTEAFF
TRBV15	.	once	TRBJ2-5	TGTGCCACCAGCAGAGATCCCACCAGAGAGCAGTACTTC	CATSRDPTREQYF
TRBV3-1	TRBD2	.	TRBJ2-1	TGTGCCAGCAGCCCCGCGGGACTAGCGGAATACAATGAGCAGTTCTTC	CASSPAGLAEYNEQFF
TRBV3-1	TRBD2	.	TRBJ2-2	TGTGCCAGCAGCCTTAGCGGGTCGAACACCGGGGAGCTGTTTTTT	CASSLSGSNTGELFF
TRBV20-1	.	.	TRBJ2-3	TGCAGTGCTAGTAAGACAGATACGCAGTATTTT	CSASKTDTQYF
TRBV7-9	TRBD1	.	TRBJ1-5	TGTGCCAGCAGCTTCGCAGGGGGCGAAAGTCAGCCCCAGCATTTT	CASSFAGGESQPQHF
TRBV12-3/TRBV12-4	.	.	TRBJ2-7	TGTGCCAGCAGTTTAGAGGACGCAGGACCCTACGAGCAGTACTTC	CASSLEDAGPYEQYF
TRBV18	TRBD2	.	TRBJ2-3	TGTGCCAGCTCACAACGGGGGGGCACAGATACGCAGTATTTT	CASSQRGGTDTQYF
TRBV19	TRBD2	.	TRBJ2-1	TGTGCCAGTAGCGGACTAGCGGGAAACTACAATGAGCAGTTCTTC	CASSGLAGNYNEQFF